Below are 22 T cell receptor beta chains sequenced from a single sample in a study of patients and donors after allogeneic stem cell transplantation (dated by TCRdb to 2018 to 2021). Receptor libraries were prepared by RT-PCR. TCRdb shows the sequencer as NextSeq 550. The public reads were reprocessed in TCRdb via fastp at Q25 and MiXCR, keeping in-frame beta chains. Every CDR3 protein is listed once, alongside the most common genes and DNA of its rows. This sample holds hundreds of thousands of distinct CDR3 sequences; around 14% were observed only once. The biggest ten clones account for 11% of the sample. The sequenced material came from blood, either unsorted or a sorted T cell fraction (not recorded which). These receptors all stem from a human donor who was either an allogeneic HSCT recipient or a stem cell or donor lymphocyte infusion donor (not recorded which). It is not recorded whose cells these are; they may come from a transplant donor.

This clonotype was found a few times. The CDR3 reads CSASVGGRGANYGYTF. The CDR3, as DNA: TGCAGTGCTAGTGTGGGGGGCCGAGGAGCTAACTATGGCTACACCTTC. The genes are TRBV20-1 and TRBJ1-2, with D possibly TRBD1 on 6 matching bases. This CDR3 region has 16 residues. V was trimmed by 3 bases and J by 0 bases, leaving 17 bases between them. Looked up from germline, CDR1 is DFQATT and CDR2 is SNEGSKA (reference sequence).

This clonotype was counted at least ten times. The rearrangement joins TRBV5-1 to TRBJ2-7; D is ambiguous. This CDR3 contains 12 residues. Trimming shortened V by 0 bases and J by 2 bases, and 3 bases separated the two germline ends. The germline V gene has CDR1 SGHRS and CDR2 YFSETQ. The CDR3 DNA is TGCGCCAGCAGCTTGGGGGCCTACGAGCAGTACTTC. Amino acids: CASSLGAYEQYF.

This clonotype was counted only a few times. This rearrangement joins TRBV28 to TRBJ1-1; D is ambiguous. Germline V gene sequence: CDR1 MDHEN, CDR2 SYDVKM. Trimming cost V 3 bases and J 4 bases, with 15 bases left between them. The CDR3 is 15 residues long. The CDR3: CASSFNSGAATEAFF. The DNA of the CDR3 is TGTGCCAGCAGTTTTAACTCTGGAGCTGCCACTGAAGCTTTCTTT.

The chain combines TRBV20-1 with TRBJ2-7; TRBD2 might be the D (6 bases). The CDR3 length is 14 residues. Trimming removed 4 bases from V and 4 bases from J, with 17 bases in between. Germline V gene data show CDR1 as DFQATT and CDR2 as SNEGSKA (reference sequence). This CDR3 reads CSATIFGGDYEQYF. The DNA of the CDR3 is TGCAGTGCTACAATCTTTGGAGGGGATTACGAGCAGTACTTC.

Ten or more counts support this clonotype. J is TRBJ1-6 and V is TRBV20-1, with D tentatively TRBD1 (5 bases). The CDR3 has 12 residues. Trimming stripped 5 bases from V and 14 bases from J, with 16 bases between. The germline V gene encodes CDR1 DFQATT and CDR2 SNEGSKA (reference sequence). The CDR3 loop is CSAGGTGPTLHF. CDR3 DNA: TGCAGTGCTGGGGGTACCGGGCCGACCCTCCACTTT.

The J gene is TRBJ1-1, the V gene TRBV6-1; tentative D call: TRBD1 (5 bases). The CDR3 has 16 residues. The germline V gene has CDR1 MNHNS and CDR2 SASEGT. V shed 2 bases and J shed 5 bases, with 18 bases lying between them. CDR3 bases: TGTGCCAGCAGTGAATGGCGTCAGGGACTGGGGACTGAAGCTTTCTTT. It is translated as CASSEWRQGLGTEAFF.

This clonotype has ten or more counts. V usage is TRBV6-1 and J usage is TRBJ2-1, with a weak D call TRBD1 (6 bases). With 6 bases removed from V and 3 bases from J, the gap between germline ends came to 15 bases. The CDR3 consists of 15 residues. CDR1 is MNHNS, CDR2 SASEGT, per germline. The CDR3 spells CASRLRTVNYNEQFF. The CDR3 DNA is TGTGCCAGCAGACTCCGGACAGTAAACTACAATGAGCAGTTCTTC.

This clonotype was detected ten times or more. The chain couples TRBV4-3 to TRBJ1-6; D is ambiguous. Germline V lookup: CDR1 LGHNA, CDR2 YSLEER. This CDR3 spans 16 amino acids. Trimming shortened V by 5 bases and J by 5 bases, and 16 bases separated the two germline ends. CDR3 DNA: TGCGCCAGCAGCAACCCTGGCGGTTCGGATAATTCACCCCTCCACTTT. This translates into CASSNPGGSDNSPLHF.

This clonotype came up a few times. The rearrangement links TRBV14 to TRBJ2-1, with 9 bases lining up with TRBD2. Trimming cost V 1 base and J 3 bases; bases outside gene matches: 4. Germline V lookup: CDR1 SGHDN, CDR2 FVKESK. There are 16 residues in the CDR3. The DNA for the CDR3 is TGTGCCAGCAGCCAAGTAGCGGGAGCAGTCTACAATGAGCAGTTCTTC. This sequence encodes CASSQVAGAVYNEQFF. Full variable domain (rest looked up from reference TRBV14 and TRBJ2-1): EAGVTQFPSHSVIEKGQTVTLRCDPISGHDNLYWYRRVMGKEIKFLLHFVKESKQDESGMPNNRFLAERTGGTYSTLKVQPAELEDSGVYFCASSQVAGAVYNEQFFGPGTRLTVL.

This clonotype was picked up a small number of times. This chain links TRBV7-2 with TRBJ2-7; no definite D call. The V end lost 1 base, the J end lost 0 bases, and 10 bases lay between the germline ends. The CDR3 is made up of 15 amino acids. The germline gives CDR1 SGHTA, CDR2 FQGNSA. CDR3 nucleotides: TGTGCCAGCAGCTTAGAAGCAAGAAGCTCCTACGAGCAGTACTTC. It translates to CASSLEARSSYEQYF.

The sample holds a few counts of this clonotype. V gene TRBV20-1 combines with J gene TRBJ2-4; D is ambiguous. The CDR3 sequence is 14 residues long. CDR1 DFQATT and CDR2 SNEGSKA come from the germline V gene (reference sequence). The V end was cut by 7 bases, the J end by 1 base, with 14 bases between. The CDR3: CSVKHGLAKNIQYF. The DNA for the CDR3 is TGCAGTGTTAAGCACGGGCTGGCCAAAAACATTCAGTACTTC.

A few counts support this clonotype. The chain is built from TRBV6-1 and TRBJ1-5; D gene ambiguous. CDR3 length: 13 residues. The V end was cut by 6 bases, the J end by 2 bases, with 8 bases between. Germline V gene data show CDR1 as MNHNS and CDR2 as SASEGT. CDR3 nucleotide sequence: TGTGCCAGCAGGAGGGTGGGCAATCAGCCCCAGCATTTT. Protein: CASRRVGNQPQHF.

This clonotype has only a few counts. J is TRBJ2-5 and V is TRBV14; D not resolved. CDR3 length equals 11 residues. V shed 1 base and J shed 6 bases, with 3 bases lying between them. Germline assignment: CDR1 SGHDN and CDR2 FVKESK. For the CDR3, the DNA is TGTGCCAGCAGCCAAGGGAAGACCCAGTACTTC. Protein sequence: CASSQGKTQYF.

Here the CDR3 DNA reads TGCAGTGCTAGGGACAGTAGCTCCTACGAGCAGTACTTC. Amino acids: CSARDSSSYEQYF. The chain couples TRBV20-1 to TRBJ2-7, with D possibly being TRBD1 (6 bases). The CDR3 is 13 residues long. Per the germline V gene, CDR1 is DFQATT and CDR2 is SNEGSKA (reference sequence). V lost 3 bases and J lost 0, with 9 bases in between.

This clonotype is deemed medium-sized. V gene TRBV7-2 combines with J gene TRBJ2-7; a weak D match, TRBD2 (5 bases). The CDR3 is 13 residues long. Per the germline V gene, CDR1 is SGHTA and CDR2 is FQGNSA. V lost 5 bases to trimming and J lost 7 bases, with 15 bases between them. This chain's CDR3 is CASSPGVVGEQYF. The CDR3 nucleotides are TGTGCCAGCAGCCCCGGGGTGGTGGGGGAGCAGTACTTC.

V gene TRBV28 combines with J gene TRBJ1-5; 10 nucleotides line up with TRBD1. This CDR3 is built from 15 residues. The V gene's germline CDR1 is MDHEN and CDR2 SYDVKM. J was trimmed by 6 bases and V by 6 bases; bases with no gene match: 8. The CDR3 DNA sequence: TGTGCCAGCAGAATGACAGGGGGCTTGCTTCAGCCCCAGCATTTT. Translating gives CASRMTGGLLQPQHF.

This clonotype was recorded at least ten times. This chain links TRBV12-3 or TRBV12-4 with TRBJ1-5; TRBD1 matches at 9 bases. This CDR3 has 13 residues. Germline trimming cut 5 bases from V and 4 bases from J; bases unmatched to any gene: 0. Written as DNA, the CDR3 is TGTGCCAGCAGTGACAGGGGGAATCAGCCCCAGCATTTT. This codes for CASSDRGNQPQHF.

This clonotype showed up many times. The rearrangement joins TRBV20-1 to TRBJ1-1; weak D call: TRBD1 (6 bases). The CDR3 covers 12 residues. Germline CDR1 is DFQATT and CDR2 is SNEGSKA (reference sequence). V gave up 4 bases and J gave up 4 bases, with 10 bases separating them. CDR3 nucleotides: TGCAGTGCTAAGCCAGGGGCCACTGAAGCTTTCTTT. As protein: CSAKPGATEAFF.

The gene calls are TRBV21-1 and TRBJ2-2; TRBD1, the table's D call, lacks a check against the DNA. TRBV21-1 constitutes a pseudogene. The CDR3 loop spans 15 amino acids. As DNA, the CDR3 is TGTGCCAGCAGCAAAAGGGCGGGGGCCACCGGGGAGCTGTTTTTT. Encoded protein: CASSKRAGATGELFF.

The chain carries TRBV7-2 and TRBJ2-5, with D uncertain. Germline loops: CDR1 SGHTA, CDR2 FQGNSA. Trimming took off 5 bases at V and 5 bases at J, with 18 bases between the two ends. The length of the CDR3 is 15 residues. As DNA, the CDR3 is TGTGCCAGCAGCCCTATTAGTGGGCTCCGGGAGACCCAGTACTTC. Amino acid sequence: CASSPISGLRETQYF.

The chain carries TRBV21-1 and TRBJ2-1; the table's D call TRBD1 went unverified against the DNA. TRBV21-1 is designated a pseudogene. CDR3 length: 14 amino acids. The CDR3 DNA reads TGTGCCAGCAGCAAAGACGACGGGGGGAATGAGCAGTTCTTC. This sequence encodes CASSKDDGGNEQFF.

The sample holds a few counts of this clonotype. The chain links TRBV5-6 to TRBJ2-7; 7 bases match TRBD1. Germline lookup yields CDR1 SGHDT and CDR2 YYEEEE. The CDR3 has 14 amino acids. V was pared by 4 bases and J by 3 bases, with 7 bases of the junction left unmatched. The CDR3 bases are TGTGCCAGCAGCCGCAGTGGACAGGACTACGAGCAGTACTTC. Amino acids: CASSRSGQDYEQYF.